A selection of T cell receptor beta chains follows, all from one sample in a study of T cell changes during pregnancy in multiple sclerosis. The protocol was immunoSEQ multiplex PCR, while the TCRdb copy is restricted to in-frame clones and leaves out a portion. The table lists 90,000 to 130,000 clones, roughly nine tenths of them singletons. The sequencing here drew on peripheral blood, taken in the third trimester of pregnancy. The receptors come from a female donor with multiple sclerosis, enrolled in a pregnancy study. Each CDR3 is given with its conserved first and last residue. The D gene is left open where the match is weak. Size is stated for part of the rows, as once, few or many counts, or as a class when the clone is expanded.

D	V	J	size	CDR3	DNA
NA	TRBV9	TRBJ2-2	NA	CASGSGVLRTGELFF	TGTGCCAGCGGCTCGGGAGTCTTGAGGACCGGGGAGCTGTTTTTT
NA	TRBV28	TRBJ2-5	NA	CASRPPVQETQYF	TGTGCCAGCAGACCACCGGTGCAAGAGACCCAGTACTTC
NA	TRBV10-3	TRBJ1-5	NA	CAISEGGEVGNQPQHF	TGTGCCATCAGTGAGGGGGGGGAGGTGGGCAATCAGCCCCAGCATTTT
NA	TRBV6-1	TRBJ1-1	NA	CASSEVGADTLF	TGTGCCAGCAGTGAGGTGGGGGCAGACACGCTATTT
TRBD2	TRBV27	TRBJ2-7	NA	CASSVLGGGRTYEQYF	TGTGCCAGCAGTGTTTTGGGGGGGGGTCGGACCTACGAGCAGTACTTC
NA	TRBV5-1	TRBJ1-1	few	CASSFRENTEAFF	TGCGCCAGCAGCTTCAGGGAGAACACTGAAGCTTTCTTT
NA	TRBV5-1	TRBJ1-1	NA	CASGYQDNTEAFF	TGCGCCAGCGGTTATCAGGATAACACTGAAGCTTTCTTT
NA	TRBV7-3	TRBJ2-7	NA	CASSFGTLEEQYF	TGTGCCAGCAGCTTCGGGACTCTCGAGGAGCAGTACTTC
NA	TRBV19	TRBJ2-2	NA	CASSITGRGAGELFF	TGTGCCAGTAGTATAACCGGCCGCGGCGCCGGGGAGCTGTTTTTT
NA	TRBV7-9	TRBJ1-2	NA	CASSLETSGYTF	TGTGCCAGCAGCTTAGAAACTAGTGGCTACACCTTC
TRBD2	TRBV7-9	TRBJ2-1	NA	CASSFTTSEHNEQFF	TGTGCCAGCAGCTTCACGACTAGCGAACACAATGAGCAGTTCTTC
TRBD1	TRBV6-1	TRBJ2-7	once	CASSEPPGQGPYEQYF	TGTGCCAGCAGTGAACCCCCCGGACAGGGGCCGTACGAGCAGTACTTC
NA	TRBV7-2	TRBJ2-7	NA	CASSLDQGPSYEQYF	TGTGCCAGCAGCTTAGATCAGGGCCCGTCCTACGAGCAGTACTTC
NA	TRBV6-5	TRBJ2-1	NA	CASSSRSREQFF	TGTGCCAGCAGTTCCCGGTCTCGTGAGCAGTTCTTC
TRBD1	TRBV4-1	TRBJ2-5	NA	CASSQAGGQAETQYF	TGCGCCAGCAGCCAAGCCGGGGGACAGGCTGAGACCCAGTACTTC
NA	TRBV10-3	TRBJ2-5	NA	CAISEAQGRETQYF	TGTGCCATCAGTGAGGCCCAGGGCAGAGAGACCCAGTACTTC
TRBD1	TRBV19	TRBJ2-5	NA	CASSVDREETQYF	TGTGCCAGTAGTGTAGACAGGGAAGAGACCCAGTACTTC
TRBD1	TRBV11-2	TRBJ1-6	NA	CASSWGQGNSPLHF	TGTGCCAGCAGCTGGGGACAGGGTAATTCACCCCTCCACTTT
TRBD2	TRBV5-5	TRBJ2-1	NA	CASSLLAGGGNEQFF	TGTGCCAGCAGCTTGCTAGCGGGGGGGGGCAATGAGCAGTTCTTC
TRBD2	TRBV5-1	TRBJ2-1	NA	CASSFDSGSVQFF	TGCGCCAGCAGCTTCGACAGCGGGAGCGTGCAGTTCTTC
NA	TRBV7-9	TRBJ2-4	NA	CASSASKNIQYF	TGTGCCAGCAGCGCGTCCAAAAACATTCAGTACTTC
NA	TRBV27	TRBJ1-1	NA	CASSQWVSFANTEAFF	TGTGCCAGCAGCCAATGGGTTAGCTTTGCTAACACTGAAGCTTTCTTT
NA	TRBV7-6	TRBJ2-5	NA	CASSLAGGLGETQYF	TGTGCCAGCAGCTTAGCGGGGGGGCTCGGAGAGACCCAGTACTTC
TRBD1	TRBV27	TRBJ2-7	NA	CASSQDRVEQYF	TGTGCCAGCAGCCAAGACAGGGTCGAGCAGTACTTC
NA	TRBV9	TRBJ2-7	NA	CASSVADSGTYEQYF	TGTGCCAGCAGCGTAGCGGATAGCGGTACCTACGAGCAGTACTTC
NA	TRBV7-9	TRBJ2-7	NA	CASSSQDEQYF	TGTGCCAGCAGCTCCCAGGACGAGCAGTACTTC
NA	TRBV19	TRBJ2-7	NA	CASSMSGRGGAYEQYF	TGTGCCAGTAGTATGTCCGGGAGAGGAGGGGCCTACGAGCAGTACTTC
NA	TRBV6-1	TRBJ2-5	NA	CASTMGLIETQYF	TGTGCCAGCACCATGGGACTGATAGAGACCCAGTACTTC
TRBD2	TRBV27	TRBJ2-3	NA	CASRPPGTSVGTDTQYF	TGTGCCAGCAGGCCGCCCGGGACTAGCGTCGGCACAGATACGCAGTATTTT
TRBD1	TRBV9	TRBJ1-1	few	CASSDSTGVTEAFF	TGTGCCAGCAGCGACTCTACAGGGGTCACTGAAGCTTTCTTT
NA	TRBV10-1	TRBJ2-2	few	CASSEMRGDSTGELFF	TGCGCCAGCAGTGAGATGCGGGGAGATAGCACCGGGGAGCTGTTTTTT
TRBD2	TRBV11-2	TRBJ2-1	NA	CASSLGVGAGGIYNEQFF	TGTGCCAGCAGCTTAGGAGTAGGGGCGGGGGGGATTTACAATGAGCAGTTCTTC
TRBD2	TRBV5-1	TRBJ2-7	NA	CASSLDITGGEQYF	TGCGCCAGCAGCCTCGACATCACGGGAGGGGAGCAGTACTTC
NA	TRBV20-1	TRBJ1-2	NA	CSARYNYGYTF	TGCAGTGCTAGATATAACTATGGCTACACCTTC
TRBD1	TRBV19	TRBJ1-1	NA	CASLRRDSVNTEAFF	TGTGCCTCCCTCCGTCGGGACAGCGTGAACACTGAAGCTTTCTTT
TRBD1	TRBV5-1	TRBJ1-1	NA	CASSAQQGAQLNTEAFF	TGCGCCAGCAGCGCTCAACAGGGGGCTCAACTAAACACTGAAGCTTTCTTT
NA	TRBV19	TRBJ1-5	NA	CASSIRSEVNQPQHF	TGTGCCAGTAGTATTAGGTCGGAGGTCAATCAGCCCCAGCATTTT
TRBD1	TRBV19	TRBJ1-2	few	CASSIQGGYGYTF	TGTGCCAGTAGTATTCAGGGGGGCTATGGCTACACCTTC
TRBD2	TRBV11-2	TRBJ2-7	NA	CASSSYGTSSEQYF	TGTGCCAGCAGCTCATACGGGACTAGCTCCGAGCAGTACTTC
NA	TRBV7-9	TRBJ1-2	NA	CASSLDNINYGYTF	TGTGCCAGCAGCTTAGACAACATTAACTATGGCTACACCTTC
TRBD2	TRBV10-2	TRBJ2-5	NA	CASTPGGGAGETQYF	TGCGCCAGCACCCCTGGCGGGGGGGCCGGGGAGACCCAGTACTTC
NA	TRBV7-9	TRBJ2-1	NA	CASTSSYEQFF	TGTGCCAGCACCTCGTCGTATGAGCAGTTCTTC
NA	TRBV6-5	TRBJ2-7	once	CASSYSRVQREQYF	TGTGCCAGCAGTTACTCGAGGGTTCAAAGGGAGCAGTACTTC
NA	TRBV5-1	TRBJ2-1	NA	CASSLAASSYNEQFF	TGCGCCAGCAGCTTGGCTGCTAGCTCCTACAATGAGCAGTTCTTC
TRBD2	TRBV6-1	TRBJ2-3	NA	CASSLSGRAGDTQYF	TGTGCCAGCAGTTTAAGCGGGAGGGCCGGAGATACGCAGTATTTT